This TCR beta chain derives from a study of shared clonotypes between healthy human individuals. About the study: Participating donors consisted of a couple of women and a few men aged 18 to 49. Regarding the study as a whole: Non-shared clonotypes had lower generation probabilities than those shared by all four donors. Sorted-subset sequencing was shown by rarefaction to be incomplete despite large depth.

Researchers ran the assay at a deep level. Using immunoSEQ multiplex PCR, the repertoire was profiled, and TCRdb retains in-frame clones only, with some absent. Found here are some 2.1 million clones, 85% to 95% of them singletons; the top ten hold 0.13%. With regard to this clone: Its antigen is unidentified.

Germline loops: CDR1 SGHRS, CDR2 YFSETQ. CDR3 length: 15 amino acids. V lost 1 base and J 8 bases, leaving 13 bases between the germline ends. Sequenced: naive CD4+ T cells sorted from blood. The subset was: CD45RA+ positively selected. The sequence was obtained from a man aged 18 to 29 in good health. The J gene is TRBJ1-6, the V gene TRBV5-1; D may be TRBD1 (5 bases). The CDR3 loop is CASSLSGAVDSPLHF. The CDR3 bases are TGCGCCAGCAGCTTGTCTGGGGCGGTGGATTCACCCCTCCACTTT.